Presented here are 20 T cell receptor beta chains from one specimen sequenced in a study of human T cells and chemical hapten exposure. TCRdb reanalysed the RACE reads using MiXCR and keeps one entry per CDR3 protein. The table has under 100,000 distinct CDR3 sequences, around 9.3% seen once. Time point: patch test 2, 6 weeks after DPC sensitization. Treatment denoted: therapeutic diphenylcyclopropenone sensitization with weekly scalp DPC. The sample consisted of whole blood, taken in connection with sensitization to the hapten diphenylcyclopropenone (DPC). The receptor source for this set is a woman aged 45-60 years with alopecia areata. Some clones in this sample may be carry-over from other donors' samples.

The sample holds a few counts of this clonotype. CDR3 in amino acids: CASSPTYTSNNEQFF. For the CDR3, the DNA is TGTGCCAGCAGTCCGACTTATACTTCAAACAATGAGCAGTTCTTC. The V and J genes are TRBV6-5 and TRBJ2-1; D unclear. Germline values: CDR1 MNHEY, CDR2 SVGAGI. The CDR3 is 15 amino acids. The V and J ends lost 5 bases and 5 bases respectively, with 16 bases between them.

The chain combines TRBV7-6 with TRBJ1-4; D remains unclear. The CDR3 runs 14 residues. The V and J ends lost 5 bases and 0 bases respectively, with 7 bases between them. Per the germline V gene, CDR1 is SGHVS and CDR2 is FNYEAQ. The DNA for the CDR3 is TGTGCCAGCAGCGAATTAGCAACTAATGAAAAACTGTTTTTT. Translating it yields CASSELATNEKLFF.

A single count supports this clonotype. The V call is TRBV19, the J call TRBJ2-7, with TRBD1 matching 7 bases. Trimming at V came to 4 bases and at J to 4 bases, leaving 13 bases not matched to a gene. The CDR3 loop spans 16 amino acids. The germline CDR1 and CDR2 sequences are LNHDA and SQIVND (reference sequence). In DNA form, the CDR3 reads TGTGCCAGTAGTACCGAAGACAGGGCCGAGTGGTACGAGCAGTACTTC. Its translation is CASSTEDRAEWYEQYF.

The chain is built from TRBV5-1 and TRBJ2-1; D may be TRBD1 or TRBD2 (5 bases each). The CDR3 length is 16 residues. Trimming removed 4 bases from V and 4 bases from J, with 18 bases in between. Per germline, CDR1 SGHRS and CDR2 YFSETQ. CDR3: CASSTNAGREYNEQFF. The CDR3 bases are TGCGCCAGCAGCACGAACGCAGGGAGAGAATACAATGAGCAGTTCTTC.

This clonotype was observed at least ten times. The chain joins TRBV19 to TRBJ2-7; TRBD1 agrees at 9 bases. The CDR3 length is 16 residues. CDR1 and CDR2 (germline): LNHDA, SQIVND (reference sequence). V dropped 3 bases and J dropped 1; count of bases not matched to a gene: 7. CDR3 residues: CASSIRKTGGSYEQYF. Written as DNA, the CDR3 is TGTGCCAGTAGTATCCGAAAGACAGGGGGTTCCTACGAGCAGTACTTC.

The rearrangement uses TRBV7-2 and TRBJ2-1, with 10 nucleotides matching TRBD2. The CDR3 totals 15 residues. Per germline, CDR1 SGHTA and CDR2 FQGNSA. V was clipped by 3 bases and J by 9 bases; unmatched bases: 8. CDR3 residues: CASSFNSGRKGEQFF. The CDR3 bases are TGTGCCAGCAGCTTCAATAGCGGGAGGAAGGGTGAGCAGTTCTTC.

This clonotype was seen ten or more times. The chain employs TRBV3-1 and TRBJ2-5, with 8 bases that match TRBD2. The CDR3 length is 15 residues. CDR1 is LGHDT, CDR2 YNNKEL, per germline (reference sequence). The trim removed 2 bases at V and 6 bases at J, leaving 8 bases unmatched. The CDR3 here is CASSQSIGLAQTQYF. DNA of the CDR3: TGTGCCAGCAGCCAATCGATAGGACTAGCCCAGACCCAGTACTTC.

V usage is TRBV6-5 and J usage is TRBJ2-7; D perhaps matches TRBD2 (6 bases). V was shortened by 2 bases and J by 0 bases, with 17 bases between the two germline ends. CDR1 and CDR2 (germline): MNHEY, SVGAGI. The CDR3 totals 17 residues. CDR3 residues: CASSYKGGGSSSYEQYF. In DNA, the CDR3 is TGTGCCAGCAGTTACAAGGGAGGAGGCTCAAGCTCCTACGAGCAGTACTTC.

Many counts were recorded for this clonotype. V gene TRBV7-9 combines with J gene TRBJ2-1; 8 bases agree with TRBD1. J gave up 2 bases and V 0 bases, and 3 bases lay outside the gene matches. Germline-derived CDR1 and CDR2 are SEHNR and FQNEAQ (reference sequence). This CDR3 contains 16 residues. CDR3 amino acids: CASSLADRGPYNEQFF. Here the CDR3 DNA reads TGTGCCAGCAGCTTAGCCGACAGGGGACCCTACAATGAGCAGTTCTTC.

This clonotype appeared many times. V is TRBV20-1 and J is TRBJ2-1, with a possible D match to TRBD1 (5 bases). Trimming removed 3 bases from V and 8 bases from J, with 17 bases in between. The CDR3 is 14 amino acids. Germline V gene lookup returns CDR1 DFQATT and CDR2 SNEGSKA (reference sequence). The CDR3 region has the DNA TGCAGTGCTAGGGTTCCTGGCCAGGGCTATGAGCAGTTCTTC. Encoded protein: CSARVPGQGYEQFF.

CDR3 in amino acids: CASSTKTYETQYF. The DNA for the CDR3 is TGTGCCAGCAGTACCAAAACATATGAGACCCAGTACTTC. The chain carries TRBV6-2 or TRBV6-3 and TRBJ2-5; D uncertain. V lost 5 bases to trimming and J lost 5 bases, with 12 bases between them. Germline V gives CDR1 MNHEY, CDR2 SVGEGT. The CDR3 is 13 amino acids.

Worth noting for this clonotype: This may arise from a read error, as a much more abundant clone is one base away. J is TRBJ2-1 and V is TRBV28; D might be TRBD2 (5 bases). Germline V gene data show CDR1 as MDHEN and CDR2 as SYDVKM. V lost 5 bases and J 9 bases, leaving 20 bases between the germline ends. This CDR3 has 15 amino acids. The CDR3 reads CASSPRVEGAPEQFF. The CDR3 DNA is TGTGCCAGCAGTCCCCGGGTAGAGGGAGCGCCTGAGCAGTTCTTC. Full variable domain (rest looked up from reference TRBV28 and TRBJ2-1): DVKVTQSSRYLVKRTGEKVFLECVQDMDHENMFWYRQDPGLGLRLIYFSYDVKMKEKGDIPEGYSVSREKKERFSLILESASTNQTSMYLCASSPRVEGAPEQFFGPGTRLTVL.

The chain uses TRBV7-9 and TRBJ1-1; unclear D gene. Between the trimmed V and J ends, which lost 1 base and 6 bases, there was a span of 15 bases. The V gene's germline CDR1 is SEHNR and CDR2 FQNEAQ (reference sequence). The CDR3 extends over 15 amino acids. Written as DNA, the CDR3 is TGTGCCAGCAGCTTAGGGGCCACCCGATTAGCTGAAGCTTTCTTT. Translating gives CASSLGATRLAEAFF.

This clonotype has only a few counts. The rearrangement uses TRBV29-1 and TRBJ1-2; D gene uncertain. CDR1 and CDR2 (germline): SQVTM, ANQGSEA. The CDR3 runs 14 residues. V lost 3 bases and J lost 0, with 11 bases in between. In nucleotides, the CDR3 is TGCAGCGTTGACGTAGGCGGAACTAACTATGGCTACACCTTC. Translated: CSVDVGGTNYGYTF.

In its sample, this clonotype was seen a few times. The rearrangement uses TRBV9 and TRBJ2-2, with 8 bases lining up with TRBD1. The V segment lost 4 bases and the J segment 4 bases; nucleotides outside the gene matches: 9. This CDR3 has 16 amino acids. CDR1 and CDR2 (germline): SGDLS, YYNGEE. This chain's CDR3 is CASSSPQGAGTGELFF. The CDR3 DNA sequence: TGTGCCAGCAGCTCCCCTCAGGGGGCTGGCACCGGGGAGCTGTTTTTT.

The chain uses TRBV15 and TRBJ2-7; no definite D call. The ends were cut back, 1 base at V and 7 bases at J, with 8 bases in the middle. CDR1 is LNHNV, CDR2 YYDKDF, per germline (reference sequence). The CDR3 is 12 residues long. The CDR3 here is CATSRVLSEQYF. CDR3 nucleotides: TGTGCCACCAGCAGAGTCCTAAGTGAGCAGTACTTC.

This clonotype was counted only a few times. The V call is TRBV12-3 or TRBV12-4, the J call TRBJ2-1, with 7 bases aligning to TRBD2. The junction had 20 bases not matched to a gene; V was cut back by 6 bases and J by 3 bases. This CDR3 is built from 19 residues. CDR3 coding DNA: TGTGCCAGCAGGACGAGTGAGGCTAGCGGCCGAATGGGCTACAATGAGCAGTTCTTC. Its protein is CASRTSEASGRMGYNEQFF.

This clonotype has just one count. The CDR3 DNA sequence: TGCAGTGCTATTAGCGGGAGTGTCTTGGGTGAGCAGTTCTTC. Its protein is CSAISGSVLGEQFF. J is TRBJ2-1 and V is TRBV20-1; 9 bases are shared with TRBD2. The CDR3 runs to 14 residues. Germline loops: CDR1 DFQATT, CDR2 SNEGSKA (reference sequence). V dropped 4 bases and J dropped 9; count of bases not matched to a gene: 10.

This clonotype has a handful of counts. This chain links TRBV6-5 with TRBJ2-7; D is perhaps TRBD2 (5 bases). The germline CDR1 and CDR2 sequences are MNHEY and SVGAGI. V gave up 6 bases and J gave up 5 bases, with 17 bases separating them. This CDR3 spans 14 amino acids. The chain's CDR3 is CASRGRDPTHEQYF. CDR3 coding DNA: TGTGCCAGCAGGGGGAGAGATCCTACCCACGAGCAGTACTTC.

As concerns this clonotype: A junction boundary mismatches the germline segment, possibly from a read error. This chain links TRBV20-1 with TRBJ2-2; D tentatively fits TRBD1 or TRBD2 (5 bases each). In germline, CDR1 is DFQATT, CDR2 SNEGSKA (reference sequence). The CDR3 is 13 residues long. The CDR3 DNA reads as TGCAGTGCTAGGAGACAGAACACCGGGGACCTGTTTTTT. Amino acid sequence: CSARRQNTGDLFF.